The 4 T cell receptor beta chains below were found in one sample sequenced in a study of T cells in Graves' hyperthyroidism and ophthalmopathy. Researchers took RNA transcripts and amplified the TCR beta CDR3 regions from them. First-round RT-PCR with HTBI primers amplified the TCR CDR3 region. TCRdb ran MiXCR on the multiplex PCR reads and lists one entry per CDR3 protein. Of roughly 420,000 distinct CDR3 sequences listed, about 13% are singletons. Sequencing was performed on blood. The receptors derive from a young woman with Graves' hyperthyroidism.

This clonotype was picked up a small number of times. The chain has TRBV5-1 and TRBJ2-2, with TRBD2 identical over 12 bases. CDR1 and CDR2 (germline): SGHRS, YFSETQ. Trimming cost V 5 bases and J 4 bases; bases outside gene matches: 6. CDR3 size: 16 residues. The CDR3 loop reads CASRPTTSGSTGELFF. In nucleotides, the CDR3 is TGCGCCAGCAGGCCAACGACTAGCGGGAGCACCGGGGAGCTGTTTTTT.

The chain carries TRBV10-1 and TRBJ1-3; 9 nucleotides agree with TRBD1. Germline CDR1 reads WNHNN; CDR2 reads SYGVQD (reference sequence). The CDR3 length is 14 residues. Unmatched junction bases numbered 5, after V lost 5 bases and J lost 6 bases. DNA of the CDR3: TGCGCCAGCAGTCTCGGACAGGGGACAAACACCATATATTTT. Translating gives CASSLGQGTNTIYF.

A few counts support this clonotype. The chain links TRBV5-1 to TRBJ2-7; the match to TRBD2 covers 7 bases. V was pared by 2 bases and J by 4 bases, with 9 bases of the junction left unmatched. The CDR3 length is 15 residues. Germline V gene sequence: CDR1 SGHRS, CDR2 YFSETQ. The CDR3 nucleotides read TGCGCCAGCAGCTTTGCTAGCGGTCTATCATACGAGCAGTACTTC. Translating it yields CASSFASGLSYEQYF.

This clonotype was observed many times. The genes are TRBV27 and TRBJ2-7, with 8 bases fitting TRBD2. The CDR3 sequence is 14 residues long. Looked up from germline, CDR1 is MNHEY and CDR2 is SMNVEV (reference sequence). The ends lost 3 bases at V and 6 bases at J; junction bases unmatched: 7. CDR3 nucleotides: TGTGCCAGCAGTTTTTCTCCCAGCGGGGGCGAGCAGTACTTC. Residues: CASSFSPSGGEQYF.